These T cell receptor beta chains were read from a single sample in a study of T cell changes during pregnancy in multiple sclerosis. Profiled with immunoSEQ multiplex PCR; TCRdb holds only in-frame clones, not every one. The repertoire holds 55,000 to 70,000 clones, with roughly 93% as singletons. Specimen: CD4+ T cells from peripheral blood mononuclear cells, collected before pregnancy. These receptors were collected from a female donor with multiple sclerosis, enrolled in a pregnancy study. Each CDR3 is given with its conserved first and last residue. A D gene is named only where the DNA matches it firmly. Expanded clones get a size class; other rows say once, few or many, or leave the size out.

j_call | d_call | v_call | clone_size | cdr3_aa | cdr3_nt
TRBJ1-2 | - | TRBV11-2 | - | CASSLAPGYGYTF | TGTGCCAGCAGCTTAGCGCCCGGGTATGGCTACACCTTC
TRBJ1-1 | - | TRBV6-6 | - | CASSQPIAGEAEAFF | TGTGCCAGCAGTCAACCCATCGCGGGGGAGGCTGAAGCTTTCTTT
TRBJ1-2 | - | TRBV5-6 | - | CATKRRTEFNYGYTF | TGTGCCACCAAGAGAAGGACAGAATTTAACTATGGCTACACCTTC
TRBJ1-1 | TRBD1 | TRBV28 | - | CASSLSGGLTEAFF | TGTGCCAGCAGTTTGTCAGGGGGCCTCACTGAAGCTTTCTTT
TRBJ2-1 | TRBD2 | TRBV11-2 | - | CASSLGTSGSSYNEQFF | TGTGCCAGCAGCTTAGGGACTAGCGGGAGCTCCTACAATGAGCAGTTCTTC
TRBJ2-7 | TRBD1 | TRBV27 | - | CASRSTGTGSYEQYF | TGTGCCAGCAGAAGTACAGGGACAGGGTCCTACGAGCAGTACTTC
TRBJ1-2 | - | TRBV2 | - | CASSEWEVSGYTF | TGTGCCAGCAGTGAATGGGAGGTTAGCGGCTACACCTTC
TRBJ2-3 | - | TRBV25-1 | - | CASSDGGADTQYF | TGTGCCAGCAGTGACGGCGGGGCAGATACGCAGTATTTT
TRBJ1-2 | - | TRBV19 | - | CASSIWGRDGYTF | TGTGCCAGTAGTATTTGGGGCAGGGATGGCTACACCTTC
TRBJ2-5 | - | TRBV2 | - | CASSVWEEETQYF | TGTGCCAGCAGTGTTTGGGAGGAAGAGACCCAGTACTTC
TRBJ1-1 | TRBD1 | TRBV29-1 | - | CSVDPGQFLPEAFF | TGCAGCGTTGATCCGGGACAGTTTTTACCTGAAGCTTTCTTT
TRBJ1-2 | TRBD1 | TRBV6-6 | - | CASSHPGQGANYGYTF | TGTGCCAGCAGTCACCCCGGGCAGGGGGCTAACTATGGCTACACCTTC
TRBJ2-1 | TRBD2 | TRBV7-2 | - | CASSPVAGGSDSEQFF | TGTGCCAGCAGCCCGGTAGCGGGAGGTAGTGACAGTGAGCAGTTCTTC
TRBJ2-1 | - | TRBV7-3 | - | CASSLTGGEQFF | TGTGCCAGCAGCTTAACGGGAGGTGAGCAGTTCTTC
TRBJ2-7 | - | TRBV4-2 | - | CASSQGTERESYEQYF | TGTGCCAGCAGCCAAGGGACAGAGCGGGAAAGCTACGAGCAGTACTTC
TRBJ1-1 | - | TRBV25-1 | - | CASSDPLGNRGTEAFF | TGTGCCAGCAGTGACCCCCTTGGTAATCGGGGCACTGAAGCTTTCTTT
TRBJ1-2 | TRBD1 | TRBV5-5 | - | CASSTGQNNYGYTF | TGTGCCAGCAGCACGGGACAGAATAACTATGGCTACACCTTC
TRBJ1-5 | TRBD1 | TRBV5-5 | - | CASSSGQGTAQPQHF | TGTGCCAGCAGCTCGGGACAGGGTACTGCTCAGCCCCAGCATTTT
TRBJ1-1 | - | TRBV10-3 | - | CAARTTGKTEGAFF | TGTGCCGCCCGGACGACAGGCAAGACCGAAGGAGCTTTCTTT
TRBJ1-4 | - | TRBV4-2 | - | CASSQGQFEKLFF | TGTGCCAGCAGCCAAGGACAGTTTGAAAAACTGTTTTTT
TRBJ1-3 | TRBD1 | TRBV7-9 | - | CASSVDRGIYSGNTIYF | TGTGCCAGCAGCGTGGACAGGGGGATTTATTCTGGAAACACCATATATTTT
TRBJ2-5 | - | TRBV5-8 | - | CASSLDEETQYF | TGTGCCAGCAGCTTGGACGAGGAGACCCAGTACTTC
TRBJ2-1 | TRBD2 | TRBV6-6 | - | CASSHRRGREGDEQFF | TGTGCCAGCAGTCACCGCCGGGGGCGGGAGGGAGATGAGCAGTTCTTC
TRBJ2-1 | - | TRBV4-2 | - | CASSRTGSSYNEQFF | TGTGCCAGCAGCCGCACGGGTAGCTCCTACAATGAGCAGTTCTTC
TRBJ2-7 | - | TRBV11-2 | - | CASSLRGIGLPEQYF | TGTGCCAGCAGCTTACGCGGCATAGGCCTTCCCGAGCAGTACTTC
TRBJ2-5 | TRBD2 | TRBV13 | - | CASSTGGLAGPKGETQYF | TGTGCCAGCAGCACTGGTGGGTTAGCGGGCCCCAAGGGGGAGACCCAGTACTTC
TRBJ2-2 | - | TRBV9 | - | CASSVVAATGELFF | TGTGCCAGCAGCGTAGTTGCGGCCACCGGGGAGCTGTTTTTT
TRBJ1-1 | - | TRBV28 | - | CASSSVQGLGWTEAFF | TGTGCCAGCAGTTCCGTTCAGGGTCTGGGGTGGACTGAAGCTTTCTTT
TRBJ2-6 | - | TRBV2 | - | CASRRAGANVLTF | TGTGCCAGCAGGAGGGCTGGGGCCAACGTCCTGACTTTC
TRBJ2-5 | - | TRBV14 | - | CASSQVTGQETQYF | TGTGCCAGCAGCCAAGTAACGGGACAAGAGACCCAGTACTTC
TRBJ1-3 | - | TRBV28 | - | CASSFSVANSGNTIYF | TGTGCCAGCAGTTTTTCGGTCGCGAACTCTGGAAACACCATATATTTT
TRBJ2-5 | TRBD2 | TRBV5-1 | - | CASSLAAASGREETQYF | TGCGCCAGCAGCTTGGCCGCGGCTAGCGGGAGGGAAGAGACCCAGTACTTC
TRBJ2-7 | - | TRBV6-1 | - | CASKQLSYEQYF | TGTGCCTCGAAACAGCTGTCCTACGAGCAGTACTTC
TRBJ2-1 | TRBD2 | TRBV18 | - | CASSPSGRAATDEQFF | TGTGCCAGCTCACCTAGCGGGAGGGCCGCCACTGATGAGCAGTTCTTC
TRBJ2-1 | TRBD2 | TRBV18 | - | CASSPVQREYNEQFF | TGTGCCAGCTCACCAGTACAGCGGGAATACAATGAGCAGTTCTTC
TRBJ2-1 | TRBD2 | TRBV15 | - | CATSRDKLAGDNEQFF | TGTGCCACCAGCAGAGATAAACTAGCGGGAGACAATGAGCAGTTCTTC
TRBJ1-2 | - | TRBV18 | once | CASSPMARDSNYGYTF | TGTGCCAGCTCACCAATGGCCCGGGATTCTAACTATGGCTACACCTTC
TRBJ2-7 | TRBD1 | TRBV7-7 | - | CASSPGTGRTGGYEQYF | TGTGCTAGCAGCCCCGGGACAGGTCGAACGGGCGGCTACGAGCAGTACTTC
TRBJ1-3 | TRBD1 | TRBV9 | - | CASSPLGGDSGNTIYF | TGTGCCAGCAGCCCCTTAGGGGGCGACTCTGGAAACACCATATATTTT
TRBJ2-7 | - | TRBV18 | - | CASSPRQGDSYEQYF | TGTGCCAGCTCACCACGTCAGGGTGATTCCTACGAGCAGTACTTC
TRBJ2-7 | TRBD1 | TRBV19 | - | CASSRNRGPEQYF | TGTGCCAGTAGTAGAAACAGGGGGCCAGAGCAGTACTTC